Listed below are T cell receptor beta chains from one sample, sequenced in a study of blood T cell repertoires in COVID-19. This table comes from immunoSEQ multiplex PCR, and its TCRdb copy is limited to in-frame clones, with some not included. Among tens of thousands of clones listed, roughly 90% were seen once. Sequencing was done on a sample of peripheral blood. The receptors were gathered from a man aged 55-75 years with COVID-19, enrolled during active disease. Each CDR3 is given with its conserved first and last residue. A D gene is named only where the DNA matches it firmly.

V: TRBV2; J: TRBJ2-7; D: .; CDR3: CASTPGRSYEQYF
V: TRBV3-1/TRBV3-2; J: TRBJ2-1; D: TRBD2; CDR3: CASSLGLAGIGWTADNEQFF
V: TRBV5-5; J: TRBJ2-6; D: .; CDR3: CASSRDIPTLGANVLTF
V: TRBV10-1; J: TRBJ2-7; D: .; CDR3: CASSDHGHAGQYF
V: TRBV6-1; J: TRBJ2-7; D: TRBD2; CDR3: CASSEGGGERYEQYF
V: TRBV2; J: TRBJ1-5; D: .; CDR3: CASSGTAQDLAQHF
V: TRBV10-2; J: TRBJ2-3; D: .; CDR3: CASSQGSDTQYF
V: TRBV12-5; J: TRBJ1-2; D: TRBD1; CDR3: CASGPWTGAVSGYTF
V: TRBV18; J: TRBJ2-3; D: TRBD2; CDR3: CASSPSTSAGDTQYF
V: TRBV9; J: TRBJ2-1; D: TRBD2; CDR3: CASSPHGLAGYNEQFF
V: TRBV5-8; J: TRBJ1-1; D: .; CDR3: CASILQVADTEAFF
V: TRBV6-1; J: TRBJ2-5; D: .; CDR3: CASSEGSYPGGETQYF
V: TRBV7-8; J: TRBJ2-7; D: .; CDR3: CASSLALEPAYEQYF
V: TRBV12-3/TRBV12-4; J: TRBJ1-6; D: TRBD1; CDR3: CASSPTGGPPLHF
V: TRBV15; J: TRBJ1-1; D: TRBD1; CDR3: CATSRDQGATSEAFF
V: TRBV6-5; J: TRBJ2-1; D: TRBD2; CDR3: CASRDSGSSYNEQFF
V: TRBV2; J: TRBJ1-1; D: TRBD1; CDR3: CASSGRDRVSEAFF
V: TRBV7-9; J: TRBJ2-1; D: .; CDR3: CAGSVYNEQFF
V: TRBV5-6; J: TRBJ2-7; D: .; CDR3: CASSFRATYEQYF